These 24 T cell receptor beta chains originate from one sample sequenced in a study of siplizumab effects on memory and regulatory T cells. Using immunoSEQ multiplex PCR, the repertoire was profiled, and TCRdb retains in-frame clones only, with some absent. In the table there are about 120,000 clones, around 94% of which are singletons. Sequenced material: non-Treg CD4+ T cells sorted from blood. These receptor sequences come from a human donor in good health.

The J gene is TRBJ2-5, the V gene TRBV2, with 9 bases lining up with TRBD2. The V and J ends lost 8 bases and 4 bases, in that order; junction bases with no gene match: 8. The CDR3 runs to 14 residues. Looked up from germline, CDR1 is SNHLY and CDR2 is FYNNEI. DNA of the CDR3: TGTGCCAGCGGGGGGCTAGCGGGGAGAGAGACCCAGTACTTC. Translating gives CASGGLAGRETQYF.

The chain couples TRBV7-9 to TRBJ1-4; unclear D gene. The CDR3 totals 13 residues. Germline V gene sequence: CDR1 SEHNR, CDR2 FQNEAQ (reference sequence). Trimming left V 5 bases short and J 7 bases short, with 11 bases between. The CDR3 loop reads CASSLDSIEKLFF. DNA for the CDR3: TGTGCCAGCAGCCTGGACTCAATTGAAAAACTGTTTTTT.

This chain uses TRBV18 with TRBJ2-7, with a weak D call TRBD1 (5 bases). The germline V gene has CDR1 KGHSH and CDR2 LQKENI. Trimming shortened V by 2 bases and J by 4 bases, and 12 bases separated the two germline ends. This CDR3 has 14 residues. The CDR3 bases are TGTGCCAGCTCACCAGGTGGGGCGAGGTACGAGCAGTACTTC. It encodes CASSPGGARYEQYF.

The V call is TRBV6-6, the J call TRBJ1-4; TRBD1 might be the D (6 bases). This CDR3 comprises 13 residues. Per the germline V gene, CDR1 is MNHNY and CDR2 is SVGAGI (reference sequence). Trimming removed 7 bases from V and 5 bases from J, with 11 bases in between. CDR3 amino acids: CASTGGANEKLFF. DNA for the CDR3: TGTGCCAGCACCGGGGGGGCCAATGAAAAACTGTTTTTT.

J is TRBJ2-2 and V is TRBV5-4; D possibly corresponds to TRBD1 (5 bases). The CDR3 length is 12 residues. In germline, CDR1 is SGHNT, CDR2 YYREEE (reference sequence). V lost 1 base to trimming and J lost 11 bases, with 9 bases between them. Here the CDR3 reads CASSLMGRELFF. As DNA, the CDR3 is TGTGCCAGCAGCTTGATGGGGCGAGAGCTGTTTTTT.

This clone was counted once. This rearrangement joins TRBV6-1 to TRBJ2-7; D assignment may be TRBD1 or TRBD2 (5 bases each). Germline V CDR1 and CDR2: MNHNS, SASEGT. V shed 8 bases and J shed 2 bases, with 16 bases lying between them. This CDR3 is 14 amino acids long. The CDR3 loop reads CASRGRGSPYEQYF. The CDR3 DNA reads TGTGCCAGCCGGGGCCGGGGTTCCCCCTACGAGCAGTACTTC.

Here the CDR3 reads CASSQSPDRGLSEQYF. The CDR3, as DNA: TGTGCCAGCAGCCAATCACCGGACAGGGGCCTCTCCGAGCAGTACTTC. The chain recombines TRBV4-2 with TRBJ2-7; 9 bases fit TRBD1. Germline V gene data show CDR1 as LGHNA and CDR2 as YNFKEQ. With 2 bases clipped from V and 6 bases from J, the junction kept 11 bases outside the gene matches. The CDR3 runs to 16 residues.

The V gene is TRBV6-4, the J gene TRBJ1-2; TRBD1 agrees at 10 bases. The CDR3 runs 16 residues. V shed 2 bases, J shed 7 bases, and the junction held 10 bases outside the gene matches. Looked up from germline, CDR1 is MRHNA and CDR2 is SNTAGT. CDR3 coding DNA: TGTGCCAGCAGTGACCCGGGACAGGGGAGATCTGGTGGCTACACCTTC. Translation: CASSDPGQGRSGGYTF.

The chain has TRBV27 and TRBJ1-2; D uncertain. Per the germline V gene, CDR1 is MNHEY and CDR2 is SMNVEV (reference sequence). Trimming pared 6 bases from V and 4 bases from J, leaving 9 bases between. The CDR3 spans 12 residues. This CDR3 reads CASRTPPYGYTF. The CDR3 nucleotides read TGTGCCAGCAGGACTCCGCCCTATGGCTACACCTTC.

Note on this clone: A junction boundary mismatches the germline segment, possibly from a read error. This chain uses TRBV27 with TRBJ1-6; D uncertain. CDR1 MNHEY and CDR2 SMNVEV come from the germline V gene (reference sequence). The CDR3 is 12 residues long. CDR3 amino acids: CVSSLSHSPLHF. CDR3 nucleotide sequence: TGTGTCAGCAGTTTATCGCATTCACCCCTCCACTTT.

The CDR3 DNA reads as TGTGCCAGCAGCTTAGGGGCAGGGGAGATGGAGACCCAGTACTTC. As protein: CASSLGAGEMETQYF. The gene calls are TRBV7-9 and TRBJ2-5; D might be TRBD1 (6 bases). There are 15 residues in the CDR3. Trimming pared 1 base from V and 5 bases from J, leaving 14 bases between. Per germline, CDR1 SEHNR and CDR2 FQNEAQ (reference sequence).

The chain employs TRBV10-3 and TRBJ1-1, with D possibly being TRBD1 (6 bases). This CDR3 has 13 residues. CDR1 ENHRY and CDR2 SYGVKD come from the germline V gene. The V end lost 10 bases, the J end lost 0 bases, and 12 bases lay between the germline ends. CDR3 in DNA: TGTGCCACCTGGACAGACCTGAACACTGAAGCTTTCTTT. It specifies CATWTDLNTEAFF.

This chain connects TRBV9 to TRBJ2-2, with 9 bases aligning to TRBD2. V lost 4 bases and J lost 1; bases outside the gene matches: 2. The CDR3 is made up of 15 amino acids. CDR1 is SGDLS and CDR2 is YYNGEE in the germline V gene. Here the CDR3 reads CASSPSGVNTGELFF. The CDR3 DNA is TGTGCCAGCAGCCCTAGCGGGGTGAACACCGGGGAGCTGTTTTTT. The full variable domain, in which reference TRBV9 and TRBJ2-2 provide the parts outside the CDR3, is DSGVTQTPKHLITATGQRVTLRCSPRSGDLSVYWYQQSLDQGLQFLIQYYNGEERAKGNILERFSAQQFPDLHSELNLSSLELGDSALYFCASSPSGVNTGELFFGEGSRLTVL.

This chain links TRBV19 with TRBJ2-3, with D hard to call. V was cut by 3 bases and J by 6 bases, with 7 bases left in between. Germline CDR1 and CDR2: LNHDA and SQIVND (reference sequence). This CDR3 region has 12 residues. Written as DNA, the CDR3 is TGTGCCAGTAGTATTATGGGTGATACGCAGTATTTT. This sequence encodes CASSIMGDTQYF.

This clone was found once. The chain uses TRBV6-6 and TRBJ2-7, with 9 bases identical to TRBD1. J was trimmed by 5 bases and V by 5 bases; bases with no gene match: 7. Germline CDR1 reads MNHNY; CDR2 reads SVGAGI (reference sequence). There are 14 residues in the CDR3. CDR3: CASSTRQGGHEQYF. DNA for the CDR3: TGTGCCAGCAGTACTCGACAGGGGGGACACGAGCAGTACTTC.

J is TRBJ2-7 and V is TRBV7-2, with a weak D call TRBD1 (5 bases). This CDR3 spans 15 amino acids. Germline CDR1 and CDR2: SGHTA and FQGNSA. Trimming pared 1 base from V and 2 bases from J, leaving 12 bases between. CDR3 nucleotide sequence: TGTGCCAGCAGCTTAGGAAGAGGCAGGGCCTACGAGCAGTACTTC. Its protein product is CASSLGRGRAYEQYF. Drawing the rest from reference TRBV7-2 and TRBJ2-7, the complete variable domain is GAGVSQSPSNKVTEKGKDVELRCDPISGHTALYWYRQSLGQGLEFLIYFQGNSAPDKSGLPSDRFSAERTGGSVSTLTIQRTQQEDSAVYLCASSLGRGRAYEQYFGPGTRLTVT.

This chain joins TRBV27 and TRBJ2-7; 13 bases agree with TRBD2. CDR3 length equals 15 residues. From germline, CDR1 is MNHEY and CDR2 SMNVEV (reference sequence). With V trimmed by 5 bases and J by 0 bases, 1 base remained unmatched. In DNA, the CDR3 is TGTGCCAGCAGTGGGACTAGCGGGAACTCCTACGAGCAGTACTTC. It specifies CASSGTSGNSYEQYF.

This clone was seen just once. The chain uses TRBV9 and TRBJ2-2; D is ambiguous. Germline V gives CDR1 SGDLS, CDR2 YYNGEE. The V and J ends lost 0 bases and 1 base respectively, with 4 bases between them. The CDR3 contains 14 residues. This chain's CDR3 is CASSVAQNTGELFF. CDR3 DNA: TGTGCCAGCAGCGTAGCACAGAACACCGGGGAGCTGTTTTTT.

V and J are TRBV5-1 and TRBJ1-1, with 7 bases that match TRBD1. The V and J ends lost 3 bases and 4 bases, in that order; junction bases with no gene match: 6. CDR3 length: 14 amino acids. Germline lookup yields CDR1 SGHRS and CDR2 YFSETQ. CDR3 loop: CASSSDRVGTEAFF. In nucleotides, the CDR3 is TGCGCCAGCAGCTCCGACAGGGTTGGCACTGAAGCTTTCTTT. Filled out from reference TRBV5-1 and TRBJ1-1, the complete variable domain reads KAGVTQTPRYLIKTRGQQVTLSCSPISGHRSVSWYQQTPGQGLQFLFEYFSETQRNKGNFPGRFSGRQFSNSRSEMNVSTLELGDSALYLCASSSDRVGTEAFFGQGTRLTVV.

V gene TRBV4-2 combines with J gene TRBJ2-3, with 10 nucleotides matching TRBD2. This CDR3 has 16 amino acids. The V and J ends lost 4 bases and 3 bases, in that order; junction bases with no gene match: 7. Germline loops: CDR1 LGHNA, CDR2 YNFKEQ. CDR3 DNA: TGTGCCAGCAGCCTGCAAGCGGGGGGGCGAACAGATACGCAGTATTTT. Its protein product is CASSLQAGGRTDTQYF.

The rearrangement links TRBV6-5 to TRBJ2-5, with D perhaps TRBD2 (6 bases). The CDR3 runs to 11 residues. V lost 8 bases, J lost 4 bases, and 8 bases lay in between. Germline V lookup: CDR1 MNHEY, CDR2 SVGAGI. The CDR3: CASGTLETQYF. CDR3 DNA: TGTGCCAGCGGGACTCTAGAGACCCAGTACTTC.

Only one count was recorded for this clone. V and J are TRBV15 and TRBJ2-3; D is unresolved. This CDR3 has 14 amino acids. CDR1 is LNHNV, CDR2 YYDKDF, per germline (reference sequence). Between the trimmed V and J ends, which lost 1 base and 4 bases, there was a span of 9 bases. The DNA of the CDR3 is TGTGCCACCAGCAGAGCTTCCTGGGCAGATACGCAGTATTTT. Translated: CATSRASWADTQYF.

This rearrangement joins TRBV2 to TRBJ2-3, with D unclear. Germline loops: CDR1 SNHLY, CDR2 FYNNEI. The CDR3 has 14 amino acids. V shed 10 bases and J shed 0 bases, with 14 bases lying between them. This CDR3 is CATVWTSSTDTQYF. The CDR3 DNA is TGTGCCACCGTCTGGACGTCTAGCACAGATACGCAGTATTTT.

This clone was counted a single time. The CDR3 sequence: CASSFKAENTEAFF. The DNA of the CDR3 is TGTGCCAGCAGTTTTAAGGCAGAGAACACTGAAGCTTTCTTT. The V and J genes are TRBV6-9 and TRBJ1-1; unclear D gene. CDR3 length: 14 residues. Trimming took 4 bases from V and 1 from J, leaving 10 bases between them. Per germline, CDR1 MNHGY and CDR2 SVAAGI.